One sample yielded the 2 T cell receptor beta chains listed below, sequenced in a study of human T cells and chemical hapten exposure. TCRdb called the RACE reads again in MiXCR, with one record for every CDR3 protein. The table lists approximately 96,000 distinct CDR3 sequences, about 9.6% of them singletons. This sample's time point: patch test 2, 6 weeks after DPC sensitization. The sample's treatment: therapeutic diphenylcyclopropenone sensitization with weekly scalp DPC. Sequencing was performed on whole blood, taken in connection with sensitization to the hapten diphenylcyclopropenone (DPC). The receptors originated from a middle-aged woman with alopecia areata. Some clones in this sample may be carry-over from other donors' samples.

This clonotype was detected a few times. The chain recombines TRBV27 with TRBJ2-2; 14 nucleotides agree with TRBD2. Losses at the gene ends were 4 bases for V and 3 bases for J; bases not matched to a gene: 22. This CDR3 is 23 amino acids long. Germline V gene lookup returns CDR1 MNHEY and CDR2 SMNVEV (reference sequence). The CDR3 DNA reads as TGTGCCAGCAGTTCCATACTCCTCCCCGGGACTAGCGGGAGCTGGAGGGACACCGGGGAGCTGTTTTTT. Translated: CASSSILLPGTSGSWRDTGELFF.

V is TRBV6-5 and J is TRBJ1-5; 8 bases are a match to TRBD1. Trimming took 6 bases from V and 2 from J; bases not matched to a gene: 3. The CDR3 covers 14 residues. Germline V gene lookup returns CDR1 MNHEY and CDR2 SVGAGI. CDR3 DNA sequence: TGTGCCAGCAGGACGGACAGGGGCAATCAGCCCCAGCATTTT. Encoded protein: CASRTDRGNQPQHF.